This T cell receptor (beta chain) was captured by sequencing in a study of CD8 T cells in Susac syndrome. Unmatched junction bases numbered 4, after V lost 3 bases and J lost 3 bases. The CDR3 has 15 residues. The germline V gene encodes CDR1 MDHEN and CDR2 SYDVKM. Reverse transcription used about 0.45 to 1 ug RNA and random hexamers. MiXCR, run by TCRdb on the immunoSEQ multiplex PCR reads, gives a single entry per CDR3 protein. The profile shows about 160,000 distinct CDR3 sequences, approximately 93% of them singletons. The V call is TRBV28, the J call TRBJ1-5, with 8 bases fitting TRBD1. The material sequenced was CD4+ T cells from PBMCs. This sequence originates from a human donor with multiple sclerosis. In DNA, the CDR3 is TGTGCCAGCAGTTTTGAGGACAGGGACAATCAGCCCCAGCATTTT. This codes for CASSFEDRDNQPQHF.